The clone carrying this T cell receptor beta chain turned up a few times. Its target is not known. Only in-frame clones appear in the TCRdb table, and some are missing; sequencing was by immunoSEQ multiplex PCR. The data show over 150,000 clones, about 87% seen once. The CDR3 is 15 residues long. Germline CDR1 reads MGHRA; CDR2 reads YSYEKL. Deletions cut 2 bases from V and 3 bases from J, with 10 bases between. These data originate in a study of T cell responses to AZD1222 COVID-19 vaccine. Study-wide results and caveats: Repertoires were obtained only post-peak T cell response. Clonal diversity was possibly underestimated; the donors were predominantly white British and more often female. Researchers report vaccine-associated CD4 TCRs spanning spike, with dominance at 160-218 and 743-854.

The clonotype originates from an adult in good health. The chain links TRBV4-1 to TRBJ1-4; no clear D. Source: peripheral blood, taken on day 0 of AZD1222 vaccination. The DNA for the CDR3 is TGCGCCAGCAGCCAACCGATGGAGGCTAATGAAAAACTGTTTTTT. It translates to CASSQPMEANEKLFF.